Below are 8 T cell receptor beta chains sequenced from a single sample in a study of naive and memory T cell subsets. Both TRBC1 and TRBC2 were covered by a beta constant-region primer of two equimolar oligonucleotides. MiXCR, applied by TCRdb to the UMI-ligation and nested PCR reads, yields one record per CDR3 protein. The data show 84,000 or so distinct CDR3 sequences, roughly 7% seen once. Sequences were obtained from central memory CD4+ T cells from blood. Every receptor here comes from a human donor in good health.

This clonotype was seen many times. This chain joins TRBV5-4 and TRBJ1-2; no clear D. This CDR3 contains 14 residues. V shed 0 bases and J shed 6 bases, with 12 bases lying between them. CDR1 is SGHNT, CDR2 YYREEE, per germline (reference sequence). CDR3 bases: TGTGCCAGCAGCTTGGATCTTCGCTCTGATGGCTACACCTTC. Translating gives CASSLDLRSDGYTF.

This clonotype was seen many times. This chain uses TRBV5-1 with TRBJ1-2, with TRBD1 identical over 7 bases. The germline gives CDR1 SGHRS, CDR2 YFSETQ. The V and J ends lost 0 bases and 7 bases, in that order; junction bases with no gene match: 3. This CDR3 is built from 13 residues. CDR3 region: CASSLGDSSGYTF. The CDR3 nucleotides are TGCGCCAGCAGCTTGGGGGACAGTTCTGGCTACACCTTC.

This clonotype was detected many times. V gene TRBV30 combines with J gene TRBJ1-1; D ambiguous. V was clipped by 3 bases and J by 1 base, with 18 bases between them. The CDR3 is made up of 16 amino acids. CDR1 GTSNPN and CDR2 SVGIG come from the germline V gene (reference sequence). The CDR3 spells CAWSPRGWYGNTEAFF. The CDR3 DNA reads as TGTGCCTGGAGCCCCCGAGGGTGGTACGGGAACACTGAAGCTTTCTTT. Full variable domain (missing parts from reference TRBV30 and TRBJ1-1): SQTIHQWPATLVQPVGSPLSLECTVEGTSNPNLYWYRQAAGRGLQLLFYSVGIGQISSEVPQNLSASRPQDRQFILSSKKLLLSDSGFYLCAWSPRGWYGNTEAFFGQGTRLTVV.

This clonotype was recorded many times. The chain employs TRBV7-2 and TRBJ2-3, with 7 bases fitting TRBD1. The germline V gene encodes CDR1 SGHTA and CDR2 FQGNSA. CDR3 size: 14 residues. Trimming cost V 1 base and J 4 bases; bases outside gene matches: 2. The CDR3 coding sequence is TGTGCCAGCAGCTTAGGCACAGGGGCAGATACGCAGTATTTT. As protein: CASSLGTGADTQYF.

This clonotype was observed a handful of times. The DNA for the CDR3 is TGTGCCAGCAGAGCCGGGACGGTGGAGGGTCCGGAGACCCAGTACTTC. Protein product: CASRAGTVEGPETQYF. The gene calls are TRBV6-6 and TRBJ2-5; TRBD2 might be the D (6 bases). This CDR3 comprises 16 residues. Germline loops: CDR1 MNHNY, CDR2 SVGAGI (reference sequence). Between the trimmed V and J ends, which lost 6 bases and 5 bases, there was a span of 22 bases.

This clonotype was seen ten or more times. The V call is TRBV6-2 or TRBV6-3, the J call TRBJ1-1, with D perhaps matching TRBD1 (5 bases). This CDR3 region has 16 residues. Trimming shortened V by 2 bases and J by 3 bases, and 16 bases separated the two germline ends. Germline assignment: CDR1 MNHEY and CDR2 SVGEGT. CDR3 residues: CASSYPLGVGHTEAFF. Here the CDR3 DNA reads TGTGCCAGCAGTTACCCCTTGGGGGTCGGACACACTGAAGCTTTCTTT.

This clonotype was observed many times. The chain recombines TRBV27 with TRBJ2-1, with 11 nucleotides matching TRBD2. V lost 2 bases, J lost 3 bases, and 3 bases stayed unmatched. Germline CDR1 is MNHEY and CDR2 is SMNVEV (reference sequence). The CDR3 covers 16 residues. CDR3 sequence reads: CASSLRGTSGYNEQFF. The CDR3 DNA reads as TGTGCCAGCAGTTTAAGGGGGACTAGCGGCTACAATGAGCAGTTCTTC.

This chain connects TRBV10-3 to TRBJ2-7; D unclear. Trimming removed 3 bases at V and 5 bases at J, with 14 bases between. There are 14 residues in the CDR3. Germline values: CDR1 ENHRY, CDR2 SYGVKD. The CDR3 sequence is CAISDPNTSDEQYF. CDR3 in DNA: TGTGCCATCAGTGATCCAAATACAAGCGACGAGCAGTACTTC.